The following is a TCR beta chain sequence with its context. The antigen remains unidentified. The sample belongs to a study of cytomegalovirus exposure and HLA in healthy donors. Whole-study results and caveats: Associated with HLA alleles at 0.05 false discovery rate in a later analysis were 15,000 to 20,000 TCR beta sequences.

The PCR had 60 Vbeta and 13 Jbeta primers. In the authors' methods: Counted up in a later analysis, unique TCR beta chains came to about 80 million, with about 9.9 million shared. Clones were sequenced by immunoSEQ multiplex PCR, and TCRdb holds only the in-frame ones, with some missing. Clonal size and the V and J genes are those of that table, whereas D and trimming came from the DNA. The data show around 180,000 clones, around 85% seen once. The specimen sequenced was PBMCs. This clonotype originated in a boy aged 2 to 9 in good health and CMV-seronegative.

For the CDR3, the DNA is TGTGCCAGCAGGCGTGAAAGGAGGGGAAACACCATATATTTT. It specifies CASRRERRGNTIYF. The rearrangement links TRBV5-5 to TRBJ1-3, with D uncertain. Trimming pared 5 bases from V and 4 bases from J, leaving 13 bases between. Germline V CDR1 and CDR2: SGHKS, YYEKEE (reference sequence). This CDR3 is built from 14 residues. The full variable domain, rest sourced from reference TRBV5-5 and TRBJ1-3, is DAGVTQSPTHLIKTRGQQVTLRCSPISGHKSVSWYQQVLGQGPQFIFQYYEKEERGRGNFPDRFSARQFPNYSSELNVNALLLGDSALYLCASRRERRGNTIYFGEGSWLTVV.